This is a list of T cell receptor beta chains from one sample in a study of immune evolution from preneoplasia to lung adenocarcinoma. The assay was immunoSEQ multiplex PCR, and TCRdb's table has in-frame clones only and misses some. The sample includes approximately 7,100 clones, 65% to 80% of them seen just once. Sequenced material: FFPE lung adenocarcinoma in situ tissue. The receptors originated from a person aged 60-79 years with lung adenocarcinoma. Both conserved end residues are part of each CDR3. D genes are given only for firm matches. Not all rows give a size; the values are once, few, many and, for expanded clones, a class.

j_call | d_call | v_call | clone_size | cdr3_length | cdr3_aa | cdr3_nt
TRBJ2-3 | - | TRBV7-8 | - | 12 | CASSSNTDTQYF | TGTGCCAGCAGCTCAAACACAGATACGCAGTATTTT
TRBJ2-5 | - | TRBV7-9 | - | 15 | CASSLHWRGQETQYF | TGTGCCAGCAGCCTCCACTGGCGGGGCCAAGAGACCCAGTACTTC
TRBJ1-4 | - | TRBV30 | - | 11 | CAWGLKGKLFF | TGTGCCTGGGGTTTAAAGGGAAAACTGTTTTTT
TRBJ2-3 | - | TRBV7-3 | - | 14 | CASSLGSSTDTQYF | TGTGCCAGCAGCTTAGGATCCTCCACAGATACGCAGTATTTT
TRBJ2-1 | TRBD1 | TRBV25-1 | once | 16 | CASSARQGSAYNEQFF | TGTGCCAGCAGTGCGAGACAGGGGAGCGCCTACAATGAGCAGTTCTTC
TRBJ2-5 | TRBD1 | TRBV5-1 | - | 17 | CASRTDREGLTQETQYF | TGCGCCAGCAGAACGGACAGGGAAGGACTTACTCAAGAGACCCAGTACTTC
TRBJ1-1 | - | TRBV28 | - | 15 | CASTSPGRWNTEAFF | TGTGCCAGCACCTCTCCGGGACGATGGAACACTGAAGCTTTCTTT
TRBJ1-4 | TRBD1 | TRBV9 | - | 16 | CASSPQGGTTNEKLFF | TGTGCCAGCAGTCCACAGGGGGGAACAACTAATGAAAAACTGTTTTTT
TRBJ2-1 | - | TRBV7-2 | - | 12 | CASSFTSNEQFF | TGTGCCAGCAGCTTTACCTCCAATGAGCAGTTCTTC
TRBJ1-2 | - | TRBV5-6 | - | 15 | CASRQTGLEGYGYTF | TGTGCCAGCAGGCAGACAGGCCTTGAGGGCTATGGCTACACCTTC
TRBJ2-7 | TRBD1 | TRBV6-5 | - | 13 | CASRMTGGHEQYF | TGTGCCAGCAGGATGACAGGGGGCCACGAGCAGTACTTC
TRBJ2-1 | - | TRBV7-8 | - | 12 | CASSLWGGIVFF | TGTGCCAGCAGCCTCTGGGGGGGCATCGTGTTCTTC
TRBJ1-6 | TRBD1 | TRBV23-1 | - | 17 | CASSHSGTGEKNSPLHF | TGCGCCAGCAGTCACTCCGGGACAGGGGAAAAAAATTCACCCCTCCACTTT
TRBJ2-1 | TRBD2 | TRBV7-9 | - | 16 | CASSTPTSGGGDEQFF | TGTGCCAGCAGCACGCCGACTAGCGGGGGTGGGGATGAGCAGTTCTTC
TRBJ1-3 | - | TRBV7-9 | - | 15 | CASSLSGRSGNTIYF | TGTGCCAGCAGCTTATCAGGGAGATCTGGAAACACCATATATTTT
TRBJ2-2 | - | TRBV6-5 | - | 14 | CASTAGPNTGELFF | TGTGCCAGCACGGCAGGGCCGAACACCGGGGAGCTGTTTTTT
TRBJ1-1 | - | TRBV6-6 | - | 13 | CASRPGADTEAFF | TGTGCCAGCAGACCCGGGGCAGACACTGAAGCTTTCTTT
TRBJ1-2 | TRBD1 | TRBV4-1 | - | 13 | CASSQGQGNGYTF | TGCGCCAGCAGCCAAGGACAGGGTAATGGCTACACCTTC
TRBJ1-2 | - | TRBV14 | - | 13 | CASSQGGSLGYTF | TGTGCCAGCAGCCAAGGGGGGTCGTTGGGCTACACCTTC
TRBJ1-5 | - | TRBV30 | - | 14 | CAWSSGFSIQPQHF | TGTGCCTGGAGTAGTGGGTTTAGCATTCAGCCCCAGCATTTT
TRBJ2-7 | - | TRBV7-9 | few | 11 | CASSNNYEQYF | TGTGCCAGCAGCAACAACTACGAGCAGTACTTC
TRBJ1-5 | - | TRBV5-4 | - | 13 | CASSVGAHQPQHF | TGTGCCAGCAGCGTCGGGGCTCATCAGCCCCAGCATTTT